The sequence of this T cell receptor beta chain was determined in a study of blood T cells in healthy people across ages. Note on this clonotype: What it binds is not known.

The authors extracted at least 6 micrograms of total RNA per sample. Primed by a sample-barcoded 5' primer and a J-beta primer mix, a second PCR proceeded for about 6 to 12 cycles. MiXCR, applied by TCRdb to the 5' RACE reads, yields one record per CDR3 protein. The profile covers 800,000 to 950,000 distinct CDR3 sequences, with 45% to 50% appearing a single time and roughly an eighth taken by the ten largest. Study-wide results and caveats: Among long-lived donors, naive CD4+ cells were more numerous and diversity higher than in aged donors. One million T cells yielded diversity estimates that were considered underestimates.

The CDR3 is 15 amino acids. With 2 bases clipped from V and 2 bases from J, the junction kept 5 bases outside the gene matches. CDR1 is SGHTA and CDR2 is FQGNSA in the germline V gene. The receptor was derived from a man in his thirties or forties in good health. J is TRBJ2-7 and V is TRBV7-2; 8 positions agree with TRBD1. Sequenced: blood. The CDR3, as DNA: TGTGCCAGCAGCTTAACGACAGGGGCCCCCTACGAGCAGTACTTC. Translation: CASSLTTGAPYEQYF.